This record concerns one T cell receptor (beta chain) sequence. This clonotype has a count of ten or more. What antigen it recognizes has not been identified. No quality values exist for individual bases; no much larger clone is one base distant. According to the study, the label for this sample's time point signals: day 60 (about 2 months) after transplantation. This sample's treatment or condition label indicates: allogeneic hematopoietic cell transplantation with graft depleted of TCRalphabeta T cells and CD19 B cells. Transplant recipients were children who received TCRalphabeta/CD19-depleted allogeneic hematopoietic cell grafts. Reading from cysteine to phenylalanine, the CDR3 counts 13 amino acids. The kept DNA is CDR3 alone, 39 bases in frame from the first base. V loses 3 bases, J loses 5 bases, and the germline ends lie 8 bases apart. CDR1 and CDR2 are read off the germline V gene as MDHEN and SYDVKM.

These data come from a study of T-cell reconstitution after alpha-beta-depleted transplantation in children (dated by TCRdb to the mid-2010s). Concerning the study at large: Using TCR repertoire profiling, the study quantitatively followed how T-cell immune reconstitution unfolded in children after TCRalphabeta/CD19-depleted allogeneic hematopoietic cell transplantation. Broad study findings and their caveats: In some patients, the high TCRbeta diversity seen at day 60 was put down to recipient T cells and intrathymic progenitors that had survived conditioning. Hyperexpanded clone frequencies declined over subsequent months; after one year, T-cell counts and TCRbeta diversity were mostly attributed to newly produced T cells. Apparently early alphabetaT-cell count recovery about two months after transplant reportedly relied on only several hundred rapidly expanded clones derived from non-depleted graft cells.

The library was generated by PCR. Sequencing took place on an Illumina HiSeq 2500. TCR libraries were prepared with molecular barcoding, using unique molecular identifiers to normalize TCRbeta repertoire quantification. TCRdb itself trimmed the public reads at Q25 with fastp, ran MiXCR and retained productive beta chains. Rows are unified per CDR3 protein, each entry keeping the most common DNA and genes. The sample table records 97,000 or so distinct CDR3 sequences; 4.5% to 7.5% of these occur just once. Around 5.6% of the sample is taken by the ten largest. Recombination connected TRBV28 to TRBJ2-1, with the identity of the D gene unclear. This clonotype was obtained from a female patient aged 2-9 years who had a stem cell transplant for Fanconi anemia, so the T cells may come from the graft donor. The sequenced sample was PBMCs, mostly from graft donor cells, obtained 60 days after TCRalphabeta/CD19-depleted stem cell transplant. The nucleotides are TGTGCCAGCAGTTTCCCAGGTGACAATGAGCAGTTCTTC. The encoded protein is CASSFPGDNEQFF.